These 14 T cell receptor beta chains share one sample of origin, sequenced in a study of blood T cells in healthy people across ages (dated by TCRdb to between 2014 and 2017). Preparation of the library involved 5' RACE. Sequencing used an Illumina HiSeq 2500. A second 7 to 11 cycle PCR used a sample-barcoded 5' primer and a J-beta primer mix. TCRdb applied fastp at Q25 and MiXCR to the public reads, then kept only in-frame beta chains. Each entry is one CDR3 protein sequence, shown with its most common DNA and genes. Within this sample are 760,000 or so distinct CDR3 sequences, with just under 25% of them counted one time only. The ten largest clones capture 8% to 10% of the sample. The sample was also linked to a second study, of T cells of mothers and their children.

Sequencing used blood. Receptor source: a boy aged 5 to 17 in good health.

The chain carries TRBV29-1 and TRBJ2-1; 11 bases line up with TRBD2. The CDR3 loop spans 14 amino acids. The ends lost 8 bases at V and 5 bases at J; junction bases unmatched: 8. Germline values: CDR1 SQVTM, CDR2 ANQGSEA. CDR3 region: CSFAGTSGNNEQFF. The CDR3 DNA is TGCAGCTTTGCCGGGACTAGCGGAAACAATGAGCAGTTCTTC.

This chain's CDR3 is CSASPRDLQETQYF. The CDR3 nucleotides are TGCAGTGCTAGCCCCCGGGACTTGCAAGAGACCCAGTACTTC. The chain joins TRBV20-1 to TRBJ2-5, with D perhaps matching TRBD2 (6 bases). From germline, CDR1 is DFQATT and CDR2 SNEGSKA (reference sequence). CDR3 size: 14 residues. Trimming cost V 3 bases and J 2 bases, with 13 bases left between them.

This clonotype was counted a few times. This sequence joins TRBV24-1 and TRBJ2-5; D is ambiguous. The germline V and J ends were trimmed by 3 bases and 1 base, with 5 bases remaining between them. Germline CDR1 and CDR2: KGHDR and SFDVKD. This CDR3 has 13 amino acids. CDR3 nucleotides: TGTGCCACCAGTGATACTTTCCAAGAGACCCAGTACTTC. It codes for CATSDTFQETQYF.

The chain is built from TRBV14 and TRBJ2-4, with D maybe TRBD2 (5 bases). V was trimmed by 0 bases and J by 6 bases, leaving 6 bases between them. Germline values: CDR1 SGHDN, CDR2 FVKESK. The CDR3 has 13 residues. CDR3 in DNA: TGTGCCAGCAGCCAAGAAGGGAGAAACATTCAGTACTTC. Amino acid sequence: CASSQEGRNIQYF.

This clonotype occurred a few times. The chain has TRBV3-1 and TRBJ2-5; 7 nucleotides line up with TRBD2. V lost 4 bases to trimming and J lost 6 bases; unmatched junction nucleotides: 8. The germline V gene encodes CDR1 LGHDT and CDR2 YNNKEL (reference sequence). This CDR3 spans 14 amino acids. CDR3 protein: CASSPAGRLKTQYF. In nucleotides, the CDR3 is TGTGCCAGCAGCCCAGCGGGGAGGCTCAAGACCCAGTACTTC.

This sequence joins TRBV29-1 and TRBJ1-1; no reliable D call. The V and J ends lost 4 bases and 1 base respectively, with 22 bases between them. The CDR3 totals 17 residues. Germline V lookup: CDR1 SQVTM, CDR2 ANQGSEA. The chain's CDR3 is CSVVGLGSITSNTEAFF. The CDR3 nucleotides are TGCAGCGTTGTAGGGTTGGGATCTATCACTTCGAACACTGAAGCTTTCTTT.

The chain combines TRBV9 with TRBJ2-5, with D possibly being TRBD1 (6 bases). This CDR3 comprises 16 residues. Germline V gene sequence: CDR1 SGDLS, CDR2 YYNGEE. V was cut by 4 bases and J by 4 bases, with 20 bases left in between. The CDR3 coding sequence is TGTGCCAGCAGCACCCCCGAGGGGGATACCCCAGAGACCCAGTACTTC. It encodes CASSTPEGDTPETQYF. The whole variable domain, filled in from reference TRBV9 and TRBJ2-5, reads DSGVTQTPKHLITATGQRVTLRCSPRSGDLSVYWYQQSLDQGLQFLIQYYNGEERAKGNILERFSAQQFPDLHSELNLSSLELGDSALYFCASSTPEGDTPETQYFGPGTRLLVL.

This chain uses TRBV4-1 with TRBJ2-7, with D unresolved. Germline V gene data show CDR1 as MGHRA and CDR2 as YSYEKL. The CDR3 sequence is 14 residues long. Trimming left V 0 bases short and J 2 bases short, with 8 bases between. The CDR3, as DNA: TGCGCCAGCAGCCAAGATCGGTTCACCTACGAGCAGTACTTC. This gives the protein CASSQDRFTYEQYF.

The sample holds a few counts of this clonotype. V usage is TRBV27 and J usage is TRBJ2-5, with 7 bases that match TRBD2. The J call may be wrong; the DNA end is better matched by TRBJ2-1. Germline CDR1 is MNHEY and CDR2 is SMNVEV (reference sequence). The CDR3 spans 14 residues. CDR3 nucleotides: TGTGCCAGCAGTTTATCGGCCCGGGAGGATGAGCAGTTCTTC. Translating it yields CASSLSAREDEQFF.

This clonotype showed up just a few times. The rearrangement uses TRBV29-1 and TRBJ2-7, with 7 bases lining up with TRBD1. Germline V gene data show CDR1 as SQVTM and CDR2 as ANQGSEA. The CDR3 spans 14 residues. The V and J ends lost 5 bases and 0 bases, in that order; junction bases with no gene match: 7. The CDR3 DNA follows: TGCAGCGTTTGGACAGGCTCGAGCTCCTACGAGCAGTACTTC. Translating gives CSVWTGSSSYEQYF.

This clonotype was observed a few times. The rearrangement links TRBV7-3 to TRBJ2-1; TRBD2 aligns across 10 bases. With V trimmed by 1 base and J by 10 bases, 7 bases remained unmatched. CDR1 SGHTA and CDR2 FQGTGA come from the germline V gene. CDR3 size: 15 residues. CDR3: CASSLIAGGYGEQFF. CDR3 sequence (DNA): TGTGCCAGCAGCTTAATAGCGGGAGGATATGGGGAGCAGTTCTTC.

The chain joins TRBV19 to TRBJ2-1; D might be TRBD2 (6 bases). Germline V gene sequence: CDR1 LNHDA, CDR2 SQIVND (reference sequence). CDR3 length equals 13 residues. CDR3 bases: TGTGCGGCTAGCGTAAGCTCCTACAATGAGCAGTTCTTC. Residues: CAASVSSYNEQFF.

This clonotype occurred a few times. This chain joins TRBV20-1 and TRBJ1-2; 8 bases map to TRBD1. This CDR3 has 14 amino acids. The germline CDR1 and CDR2 sequences are DFQATT and SNEGSKA (reference sequence). The V segment lost 0 bases and the J segment 8 bases; nucleotides outside the gene matches: 8. The CDR3 DNA sequence: TGCAGTGCTAGAGATGGTAGGACAGGGATAGGCTACACCTTC. Translation: CSARDGRTGIGYTF.

This chain joins TRBV9 and TRBJ2-5, with a weak D call TRBD1 (7 bases). Trimming cost V 3 bases and J 5 bases, with 14 bases left between them. The CDR3 length is 14 residues. Germline V gene lookup returns CDR1 SGDLS and CDR2 YYNGEE. The CDR3 spells CASSGRGTEETQYF. The CDR3 region has the DNA TGTGCCAGCAGCGGACGGGGGACAGAGGAGACCCAGTACTTC.